This T cell receptor (beta chain) appears in the sequencing data of a study of blood T cell repertoires in COVID-19. Study-level background: Both acute and convalescent COVID-19 samples were obtained from the United States, Italy and Spain. T cells, B-cell-depleted T cells, or PBMCs provided the cDNA or gDNA that served as material.

Data came from immunoSEQ multiplex PCR; TCRdb stores just in-frame clones and leaves some out. In the table there are about 400,000 clones, 80% to 90% of which are singletons. Trimming took off 4 bases at V and 0 bases at J, with 8 bases between the two ends. Germline values: CDR1 SQVTM, CDR2 ANQGSEA. This CDR3 spans 13 amino acids. Seattle patient enrollment occurred during active infection, with longitudinal follow-up thereafter. The sequence was obtained from a woman aged 60-70 years with COVID-19, enrolled during active disease. V and J are TRBV29-1 and TRBJ2-3; D unresolved. The sample comprised peripheral blood. The CDR3 DNA sequence: TGCAGCGTTGTGATCGAGAGCACAGATACGCAGTATTTT. It encodes CSVVIESTDTQYF.